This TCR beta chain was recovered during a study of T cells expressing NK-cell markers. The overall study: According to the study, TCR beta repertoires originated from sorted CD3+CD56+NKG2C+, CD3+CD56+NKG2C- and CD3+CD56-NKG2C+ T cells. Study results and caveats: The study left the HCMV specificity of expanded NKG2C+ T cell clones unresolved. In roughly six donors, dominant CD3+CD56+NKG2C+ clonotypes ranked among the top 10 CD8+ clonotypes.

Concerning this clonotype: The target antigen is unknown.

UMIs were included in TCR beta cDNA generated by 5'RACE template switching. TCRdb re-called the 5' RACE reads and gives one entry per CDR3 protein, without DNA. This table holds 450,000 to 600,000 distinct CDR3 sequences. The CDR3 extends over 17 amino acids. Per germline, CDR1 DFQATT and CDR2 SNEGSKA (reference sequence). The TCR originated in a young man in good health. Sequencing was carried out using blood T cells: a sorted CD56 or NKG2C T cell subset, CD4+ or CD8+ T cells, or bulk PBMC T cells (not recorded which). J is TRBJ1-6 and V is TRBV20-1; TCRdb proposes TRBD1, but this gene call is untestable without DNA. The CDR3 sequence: CSARDLDTSSYNSPLHF.